The clone carrying this TCR beta chain was recorded many times. Its target is unknown. Using MiXCR, TCRdb re-called clones from the PCR reads. The sample records under 20,000 clones, about 25% being singletons. Germline lookup yields CDR1 SGDLS and CDR2 YYNGEE. This CDR3 is built from 13 residues. Unmatched junction bases numbered 4, after V lost 0 bases and J lost 10 bases. Each patient came to thyroid surgery without any prior treatment (of any kind). The data belong to a study of metastatic and nonmetastatic thyroid tumors. Study-wide results and caveats: Versus benign nodules, malignant thyroid tumors reportedly had significantly higher TCR beta diversity, in blood and tumor.

The rearrangement joins TRBV9 to TRBJ2-1, with TRBD1 identical over 7 bases. This TCR came from a male donor with papillary thyroid cancer or a benign thyroid nodule (not recorded which). Some clones in this sample may be carry-over from other donors' samples. The sequencing sample was made of blood. Here the CDR3 DNA reads TGTGCCAGCAGCGTAGCTGGGGGACAGGAGCAGTTCTTC. Translation: CASSVAGGQEQFF.